This entry lists 9 T cell receptor beta chains sequenced from one sample in a study of shared clonotypes between healthy human individuals. TCRdb's table, derived via immunoSEQ multiplex PCR, lists solely in-frame clones and lacks some. The data show roughly 1,500,000 clones, approximately 98.5% seen once. The sequencing input was naive CD4+ T cells sorted from blood. Subset defined: CD45RA+ positively selected. All receptors come from a young man in good health.

Comments on this clone: Other DNA sequences in this specimen translate into the identical CDR3. V is TRBV19 and J is TRBJ1-2; D might be TRBD1 (5 bases). This CDR3 region has 13 residues. From germline, CDR1 is LNHDA and CDR2 SQIVND (reference sequence). The V gene lost 3 bases and the J gene lost 2 bases, with 7 bases spanning the gap. The CDR3 nucleotides are TGTGCCAGTAGTATCTCAGGGAACTATGGCTACACCTTC. It codes for CASSISGNYGYTF. Variable domain in full (rest from reference TRBV19 and TRBJ1-2): DGGITQSPKYLFRKEGQNVTLSCEQNLNHDAMYWYRQDPGQGLRLIYYSQIVNDFQKGDIAEGYSVSREKKESFPLTVTSAQKNPTAFYLCASSISGNYGYTFGSGTRLTVV.

This rearrangement joins TRBV9 to TRBJ2-1; the D gene is possibly TRBD2 (5 bases). Trimming took 4 bases from V and 2 from J, leaving 13 bases between them. Germline values: CDR1 SGDLS, CDR2 YYNGEE. This CDR3 is built from 15 residues. The CDR3 sequence is CASSSKRNTYNEQFF. The CDR3, as DNA: TGTGCCAGCAGCTCCAAGCGGAATACCTACAATGAGCAGTTCTTC.

This clone was recorded once. CDR3 in DNA: TGTGCCAGCAGCTTGGGGCAGGGGAGTTTTGAGCAGTTCTTC. Protein sequence: CASSLGQGSFEQFF. This chain joins TRBV5-6 and TRBJ2-1; possible D gene TRBD1, 6 bases. CDR1 and CDR2 (germline): SGHDT, YYEEEE. The CDR3 consists of 14 residues. Trimming shortened V by 0 bases and J by 9 bases, and 13 bases separated the two germline ends.

This rearrangement joins TRBV18 to TRBJ2-7; 7 bases agree with TRBD2. V trimming: 1 base; J trimming: 4 bases; junction bases outside the gene matches: 7. CDR1 is KGHSH, CDR2 LQKENI, per germline. The CDR3 has 15 residues. The CDR3, as DNA: TGTGCCAGCTCACCACAGCGGGGCCGGGGATACGAGCAGTACTTC. Its translation: CASSPQRGRGYEQYF.

The V and J genes are TRBV5-4 and TRBJ1-2, with TRBD1 matching over 10 bases. This CDR3 is built from 15 residues. Losses at the gene ends were 4 bases for V and 6 bases for J; bases not matched to a gene: 9. The V gene's germline CDR1 is SGHNT and CDR2 YYREEE (reference sequence). CDR3 in amino acids: CASSGRDRGSDGYTF. In DNA, the CDR3 is TGTGCCAGCAGCGGCCGGGACAGGGGATCGGATGGCTACACCTTC.

The J gene is TRBJ1-3, the V gene TRBV18; 8 bases match TRBD1. The germline V gene has CDR1 KGHSH and CDR2 LQKENI. After removal of 2 bases from V and 2 bases from J, the junction contained 5 bases not matched to a gene. This CDR3 has 16 amino acids. This chain's CDR3 is CASSPTQTGAGNTIYF. The CDR3 DNA sequence: TGTGCCAGCTCACCAACTCAGACAGGGGCTGGAAACACCATATATTTT.

This clone was counted a single time. The DNA of the CDR3 is TGTGCCAGCAGTTTATCGCTAGCGCTATCCTACGAGCAGTACTTC. Its translation: CASSLSLALSYEQYF. The chain recombines TRBV28 with TRBJ2-7; D possibly corresponds to TRBD2 (6 bases). Per germline, CDR1 MDHEN and CDR2 SYDVKM. The CDR3 runs to 15 residues. Trimming pared 1 base from V and 1 base from J, leaving 11 bases between.

The V gene is TRBV2, the J gene TRBJ2-7; D unresolved. The germline V gene has CDR1 SNHLY and CDR2 FYNNEI. V was trimmed by 6 bases and J by 7 bases, leaving 10 bases between them. The CDR3 extends over 11 amino acids. The CDR3 reads CASRRMGEQYF. CDR3 nucleotide sequence: TGTGCCAGCAGACGTATGGGGGAGCAGTACTTC.

In its sample, this clone was seen once. V gene TRBV28 combines with J gene TRBJ1-4; D call uncertain. Germline assignment: CDR1 MDHEN and CDR2 SYDVKM. V gave up 2 bases and J gave up 0 bases, with 13 bases separating them. The CDR3 has 17 residues. In DNA, the CDR3 is TGTGCCAGCAGTTTACACCGGGCAACGGCAACTAATGAAAAACTGTTTTTT. Protein: CASSLHRATATNEKLFF.